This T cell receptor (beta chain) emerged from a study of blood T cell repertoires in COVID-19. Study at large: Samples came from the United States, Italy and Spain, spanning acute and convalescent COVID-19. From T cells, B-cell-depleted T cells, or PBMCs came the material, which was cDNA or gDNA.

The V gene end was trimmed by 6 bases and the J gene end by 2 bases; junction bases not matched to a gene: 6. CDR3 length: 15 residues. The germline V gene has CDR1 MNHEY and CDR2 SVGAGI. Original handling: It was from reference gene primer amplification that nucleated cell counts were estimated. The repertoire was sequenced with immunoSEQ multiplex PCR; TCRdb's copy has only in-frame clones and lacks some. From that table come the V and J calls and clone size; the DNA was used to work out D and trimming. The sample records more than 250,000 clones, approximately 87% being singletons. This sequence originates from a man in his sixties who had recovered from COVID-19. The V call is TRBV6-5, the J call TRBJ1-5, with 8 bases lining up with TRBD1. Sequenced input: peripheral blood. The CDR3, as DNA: TGTGCCAGCAGACGGACAGGGCGAGGCAATCAGCCCCAGCATTTT. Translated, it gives CASRRTGRGNQPQHF.